This TCR beta chain is from a study of T cell changes during pregnancy in multiple sclerosis. Libraries were prepared by immunoSEQ multiplex PCR; TCRdb keeps only in-frame clonotypes and omits some of them. Of about 75,000 clones listed, roughly 90% are singletons. The source was peripheral blood, collected in the first trimester of pregnancy. The sequence was obtained from a female donor in good health, enrolled as a control in a pregnancy study.

The CDR3 DNA follows: TGTGCCAGCAGTTACCAGTCGACAGGGGCCGGCTACACCTTC. Its translation: CASSYQSTGAGYTF. The chain recombines TRBV6-5 with TRBJ1-2; TRBD1 aligns across 8 bases. This CDR3 is built from 14 residues. CDR1 is MNHEY and CDR2 is SVGAGI in the germline V gene. Trimming at V came to 2 bases and at J to 8 bases, leaving 7 bases not matched to a gene.